Below, 8 T cell receptor beta chains from the same sample are listed, as sequenced in a study of blood T cell repertoires in COVID-19. TCRdb keeps only in-frame clones here, not all; method: immunoSEQ multiplex PCR. The sample gives about 140,000 clones, around 90% of which show up once; around 5% is in the top ten. The material sequenced was peripheral blood. The receptors originated from a human donor in a cohort sampled during active COVID-19.

As to this clone: As the CDR3 is not closed by the conserved phenylalanine or tryptophan, this likely results from a read error. The DNA is omitted, as the CDR3 cannot be located on it reliably, and the CDR3 follows TCRdb's listing. The CDR3 region is CASSPVLRPPPL. This chain joins TRBV6-5 and TRBJ1-2. Per the germline V gene, CDR1 is MNHEY and CDR2 is SVGAGI. The CDR3 contains 12 residues when both ends are counted.

The rearrangement links TRBV19 to TRBJ2-3, with 10 bases aligning to TRBD2. Germline trimming cut 5 bases from V and 2 bases from J; bases unmatched to any gene: 7. Per germline, CDR1 LNHDA and CDR2 SQIVND (reference sequence). This CDR3 spans 16 amino acids. CDR3: CASSFLAGANTDTQYF. CDR3 nucleotides: TGTGCCAGTAGTTTTCTAGCGGGGGCCAACACAGATACGCAGTATTTT.

The chain links TRBV30 to TRBJ1-1, with a weak D call TRBD1 (5 bases). Germline V gene data show CDR1 as GTSNPN and CDR2 as SVGIG (reference sequence). Trimming took 0 bases from V and 2 from J, leaving 10 bases between them. The CDR3 consists of 14 residues. Here the CDR3 reads CAWSVLGGNTEAFF. The CDR3 DNA reads TGTGCCTGGAGTGTACTGGGGGGAAACACTGAAGCTTTCTTT. The variable domain in full, with the rest retrieved from reference TRBV30 and TRBJ1-1, is SQTIHQWPATLVQPVGSPLSLECTVEGTSNPNLYWYRQAAGRGLQLLFYSVGIGQISSEVPQNLSASRPQDRQFILSSKKLLLSDSGFYLCAWSVLGGNTEAFFGQGTRLTVV.

The J gene is TRBJ2-2, the V gene TRBV14; no reliable D call. CDR1 is SGHDN and CDR2 is FVKESK in the germline V gene. V was shortened by 2 bases and J by 6 bases, with 7 bases between the two germline ends. This CDR3 comprises 13 residues. Written as DNA, the CDR3 is TGTGCCAGCAGCCAATTACACGCCGGGGAGCTGTTTTTT. This codes for CASSQLHAGELFF.

The chain links TRBV5-1 to TRBJ1-1; maybe TRBD1 (5 bases). The germline V gene has CDR1 SGHRS and CDR2 YFSETQ. The CDR3 spans 13 residues. V was cut by 4 bases and J by 4 bases, with 11 bases left in between. In DNA, the CDR3 is TGCGCCAGCAGCCCCCGGGGGGGCACTGAAGCTTTCTTT. This gives the protein CASSPRGGTEAFF.

The chain recombines TRBV9 with TRBJ2-1; 15 bases line up with TRBD2. The junction had 7 bases not matched to a gene; V was cut back by 3 bases and J by 9 bases. CDR1 and CDR2 from the germline V gene are SGDLS and YYNGEE. This CDR3 region has 16 residues. The chain's CDR3 is CASSGGLAGGRGEQFF. CDR3 coding DNA: TGTGCCAGCAGCGGCGGACTAGCGGGAGGGCGAGGTGAGCAGTTCTTC.

The J gene is TRBJ1-4, the V gene TRBV6-6; TRBD1 matches 7 bases. The CDR3 is 15 amino acids. Trimming at V came to 6 bases and at J to 7 bases, leaving 11 bases not matched to a gene. Germline-derived CDR1 and CDR2 are MNHNY and SVGAGI (reference sequence). The CDR3: CASRRLSDRVEKLFF. In DNA, the CDR3 is TGTGCCAGCAGGCGACTATCCGACAGGGTTGAAAAACTGTTTTTT.

The genes are TRBV21-1 and TRBJ2-7; the table assigns TRBD2, which was not confirmed against the DNA. TRBV21-1 is a pseudogene locus. The CDR3 is made up of 17 amino acids. CDR3 region: CASSKGSLAGGYYEQYF. The CDR3 bases are TGTGCCAGCAGCAAGGGCTCCTTAGCGGGGGGGTACTACGAGCAGTACTTC.